This T cell receptor (beta chain) appears in the sequencing data of a study of glioma-infiltrating T cells after dendritic cell vaccination. Deletions cut 4 bases from V and 10 bases from J, with 16 bases between. This CDR3 spans 13 amino acids. From germline, CDR1 is SGHTA and CDR2 FQGNSA. Clones were read by immunoSEQ multiplex PCR, and TCRdb kept only the in-frame ones, dropping some. This sample has around 89,000 clones, with around 84% found just once. The chain carries TRBV7-2 and TRBJ1-1; D is uncertain. The receptor's source is a human donor with glioblastoma. The material sequenced was blood, taken before dendritic cell vaccination. The CDR3 reads CASSSGPWGVAFF. The CDR3 coding sequence is TGTGCCAGCAGCTCCGGGCCCTGGGGAGTAGCTTTCTTT.